One TCR beta chain is described in this entry. Germline V lookup: CDR1 MGHRA, CDR2 YSYEKL. The junction had 5 bases not matched to a gene; V was cut back by 3 bases and J by 1 base. There are 15 residues in the CDR3. This specimen comes from a study of technical replicates of blood from four donors. Sequencing used immunoSEQ multiplex PCR; TCRdb keeps in-frame clones, though not all of them. The sample yields under 85,000 clones, roughly 91% seen once. V and J are TRBV4-1 and TRBJ1-2; the match to TRBD1 covers 7 bases. The TCR comes from a human donor in good health. Sequencing was performed on T cells isolated from PBMCs. CDR3 loop: CASSQRDSLNYGYTF. CDR3 nucleotide sequence: TGCGCCAGCAGCCAGAGGGACAGTCTTAACTATGGCTACACCTTC.